This TCR beta chain is drawn from a study of blood T cell repertoires in COVID-19 (dated by TCRdb to 2018 to 2020). Study-wide context: The collaborator samples originated in the United States, Italy and Spain and spanned the acute and convalescent phases of COVID-19. The material from the prospective study consisted of cDNA or gDNA derived from T cells, B-cell-depleted T cells, or PBMCs. Subjects who had been exposed to COVID-19, were actively infected with it, or had recovered from it provided the deeply sampled blood TCRbeta repertoires that made up the dataset. The repertoires were made available in a free public database intended to serve as a resource for research on the immune response to SARS-CoV-2. Samples were obtained from the ongoing ImmuneRACE study (first 160 participants) and from about 1,300 subjects provided by 6 global collaborators. Sample metadata almost always included a de-identified subject ID, COVID-19 status, age in years and sex. HLA class I and class II types, where available, came from metadata supplied by the sample provider rather than from assay-based typing.

To note about this clone: Its antigen has not been determined. No per-base quality is available; no much larger clone lies one base away.

Participants in the prospective study were enrolled through a virtual design, were aged about 18 to 90 years, and lived in 24 United States geographic areas. To assign participants to cohorts, the prospective study relied on clinical history that participants themselves reported in a screening survey and a study questionnaire. Each participant in the prospective study had whole blood, serum and a nasopharyngeal or oropharyngeal swab collected by mobile phlebotomists. Participants in the prospective study had the option to provide additional blood draws and questionnaires over a roughly two-month period. Prospective study blood samples were shipped either frozen or at room temperature before DNA extraction. TCRbeta CDR3 regions were amplified from genomic DNA by means of the immunoSEQ Assay, a bias-controlled multiplex PCR. The original methods were these. Within the assay, amplification of reference gene primers was used to estimate how many nucleated cells each sample contained. Sequence reads were collapsed and filtered to measure the absolute abundance of every unique TCRbeta CDR3 rearrangement. Productive Simpson clonality was computed per sample as the square root of Simpson's diversity index over productive rearrangements. TCRdb carries this immuneACCESS record with in-frame sequences only. Its versions omit some clonotypes, under half of them owing to an unresolved V gene in the studies checked, with the rest unexplained. That table supplies the V and J calls and clone size; D and trimming were determined from the DNA. Present in this sample are approximately 330,000 clones, approximately 83% of which were seen just once. The ten largest clones represent 4% to 5.5% of the sample.

The CDR3 measures 15 amino acids from cysteine to phenylalanine. Of the read, only the CDR3 DNA is kept; its 45 bases are in frame from base 1. V is clipped by 2 bases and J by 3 bases, and the sequence between their germline boundaries is 8 bases long. For CDR1 and CDR2, the germline V gene lists MRHNA and SNTAGT. The full study reports these points: The amount of clinical and demographic metadata varied by source and participant and was provided uncurated.

The sequence links TRBV6-4 to TRBJ2-6, and possibly TRBD2, on 6 matching bases. The sample was PBMCs or T cells enriched from blood (not recorded which). This TCR was recovered from a woman in her forties with acute COVID-19. The CDR3 corresponds to CASSDGGFGANVLTF. At the DNA level, the sequence is TGTGCCAGCAGTGACGGAGGGTTTGGGGCCAACGTCCTGACTTTC.